Below, 24 T cell receptor beta chains from the same sample are listed, as sequenced in a study of Graves' ophthalmopathy and Graves' hyperthyroidism. RNA transcripts yielded amplified TCR beta CDR3 regions. First-round RT-PCR relied on HTBI primers, and a second-round multiplex PCR came next. TCRdb fed the multiplex PCR reads into MiXCR, producing one record per CDR3 protein. The profile shows 57,000 or so distinct CDR3 sequences, approximately 50% of them singletons. What was sequenced was peripheral blood. The receptor source for this set is an adult woman with Graves' ophthalmopathy.

On this clonotype: Just one base apart from a much larger clone, this may be a read error. J is TRBJ1-2 and V is TRBV28; D is uncertain. The germline V gene encodes CDR1 MDHEN and CDR2 SYDVKM. The CDR3 sequence is 14 residues long. V shed 2 bases and J shed 5 bases, with 12 bases lying between them. The CDR3 DNA reads TGTGCCAGCAGTTTAACACAGAGGATATATGGCTACACCTTC. This codes for CASSLTQRIYGYTF.

The chain couples TRBV20-1 to TRBJ2-7; TRBD2 agrees at 14 bases. V lost 7 bases and J lost 5; bases outside the gene matches: 10. CDR1 is DFQATT and CDR2 is SNEGSKA in the germline V gene (reference sequence). CDR3 size: 15 residues. CDR3 bases: TGCAGTGTCCTGACTAGCGGGAGGGCCGAGGACGAGCAGTACTTC. Amino acids: CSVLTSGRAEDEQYF.

On this clonotype: A junction end diverges from the germline sequence, so it may reflect a read error. This rearrangement joins TRBV7-8 to TRBJ2-5; D ambiguous. Germline V gene lookup returns CDR1 SGHVS and CDR2 FQNEAQ. The CDR3 covers 14 residues. The DNA of the CDR3 is TGTGCCAGCAGCTTAGGACGGAACCAAGAGACCCAGTGCTTC. As protein: CASSLGRNQETQCF.

V is TRBV20-1 and J is TRBJ1-2; 10 bases match TRBD1. CDR1 and CDR2 (germline): DFQATT, SNEGSKA (reference sequence). This CDR3 has 14 residues. Trimming cost V 2 bases and J 5 bases; bases outside gene matches: 5. CDR3 coding DNA: TGCAGTGCTAGACTGGGACAGGGGCGGTATGGCTACACCTTC. It encodes CSARLGQGRYGYTF.

Details on this clonotype: A read error may explain this, as a much larger clone is one base away. The J gene is TRBJ1-1, the V gene TRBV28, with D unresolved. The CDR3 has 12 amino acids. Germline V gene sequence: CDR1 MDHEN, CDR2 SYDVKM. CDR3 sequence (DNA): TGTGCCAGCAGTTTAGAGTCCTCTGAAGCTTGCTTT. Residues: CASSLESSEACF.

There are many counts of this clonotype. This chain connects TRBV11-3 to TRBJ2-7, with D hard to call. CDR3 length equals 14 residues. The germline V and J ends were trimmed by 3 bases and 6 bases, with 15 bases remaining between them. The V gene's germline CDR1 is SGHNT and CDR2 YENEEA. The CDR3 sequence: CASSFGNSPGEQYF. CDR3 in DNA: TGTGCCAGCAGCTTTGGTAACAGCCCAGGCGAGCAGTACTTC. The complete variable domain, with remaining parts taken from reference TRBV11-3 and TRBJ2-7, reads EAGVVQSPRYKIIEKKQPVAFWCNPISGHNTLYWYLQNLGQGPELLIRYENEEAVDDSQLPKDRFSAERLKGVDSTLKIQPAELGDSAVYLCASSFGNSPGEQYFGPGTRLTVT.

In its sample, this clonotype is medium-sized. The chain combines TRBV9 with TRBJ1-6; weak D call: TRBD1 (6 bases). With 3 bases removed from V and 10 bases from J, the gap between germline ends came to 11 bases. This CDR3 contains 13 residues. Germline assignment: CDR1 SGDLS and CDR2 YYNGEE. CDR3 sequence: CASSGHRASPLHF. CDR3 sequence (DNA): TGTGCCAGCAGCGGCCACAGGGCATCACCCCTCCACTTT.

This clonotype was seen repeatedly, ten times or more. This chain links TRBV9 with TRBJ2-3; the D gene is possibly TRBD1 (5 bases). Germline V gene sequence: CDR1 SGDLS, CDR2 YYNGEE. V was trimmed by 4 bases and J by 0 bases, leaving 12 bases between them. The CDR3 runs 15 residues. The DNA of the CDR3 is TGTGCCAGCAGCACAGGAAGCGATAGCACAGATACGCAGTATTTT. It is translated as CASSTGSDSTDTQYF.

This chain connects TRBV29-1 to TRBJ2-6; D uncertain. Germline values: CDR1 SQVTM, CDR2 ANQGSEA. This CDR3 has 14 amino acids. Trimming cost V 2 bases and J 0 bases, with 5 bases left between them. This CDR3 reads CSVEPGSGANVLTF. The CDR3, as DNA: TGCAGCGTTGAACCGGGCTCTGGGGCCAACGTCCTGACTTTC.

The sample holds many counts of this clonotype. The chain links TRBV10-1 to TRBJ2-7, with D unresolved. Germline V lookup: CDR1 WNHNN, CDR2 SYGVQD (reference sequence). Trimming took 6 bases from V and 6 from J, leaving 12 bases between them. The CDR3 has 12 amino acids. The CDR3 DNA sequence: TGCGCCAGCAGCCCCCCTTGGGGCGAGCAGTACTTC. Protein: CASSPPWGEQYF.

V gene TRBV19 combines with J gene TRBJ1-2; D possibly corresponds to TRBD1 (5 bases). CDR3 size: 15 residues. The V and J ends lost 3 bases and 0 bases respectively, with 11 bases between them. The germline V gene has CDR1 LNHDA and CDR2 SQIVND (reference sequence). The CDR3 protein is CASSIGGGTNYGYTF. DNA for the CDR3: TGTGCCAGTAGTATTGGCGGGGGGACTAACTATGGCTACACCTTC.

This clonotype was observed once. At one end, the junction sequence differs from germline, possibly due to a read error. This chain joins TRBV20-1 and TRBJ1-3; D call uncertain. Germline-derived CDR1 and CDR2 are DFQATT and SNEGSKA (reference sequence). CDR3 length equals 10 residues. The CDR3 sequence: CSSRDRAIYF. The CDR3 DNA reads as TGCAGTTCTAGAGATCGGGCCATATATTTT.

The chain's CDR3 is CASSRGLAGASGANVLTF. In DNA, the CDR3 is TGTGCCAGCAGCCGGGGACTAGCGGGAGCTTCTGGGGCCAACGTCCTGACTTTC. V usage is TRBV7-3 and J usage is TRBJ2-6, with 14 bases that match TRBD2. V lost 5 bases, J lost 1 base, and 4 bases stayed unmatched. Germline CDR1 reads SGHTA; CDR2 reads FQGTGA. The CDR3 is made up of 18 amino acids.

Many counts were recorded for this clonotype. A much larger clonotype is one base distant, so this may be a read error. J is TRBJ1-5 and V is TRBV20-1, with D tentatively TRBD1 (5 bases). This CDR3 is built from 13 residues. The germline V and J ends were trimmed by 6 bases and 9 bases, with 18 bases remaining between them. In germline, CDR1 is DFQATT, CDR2 SNEGSKA (reference sequence). CDR3 in DNA: TGCAGTGCCCTGCAAGCCGGGACCCGGCCCCAGCATTTT. Protein sequence: CSALQAGTRPQHF.

Details on this clonotype: Since no conserved phenylalanine or tryptophan closes the CDR3, a read error is the likely cause. This chain links TRBV20-1 with TRBJ2-3; D perhaps matches TRBD2 (5 bases). This CDR3 has 14 residues. Trimming shortened V by 5 bases and J by 2 bases, and 14 bases separated the two germline ends. Germline V gene lookup returns CDR1 DFQATT and CDR2 SNEGSKA (reference sequence). The CDR3 coding sequence is TGCAGTGCTCTAGCAGAGGCGACCACAGATACGCAGTATTGT. Translated, it gives CSALAEATTDTQYC.

This clonotype was seen at least ten times. The chain links TRBV14 to TRBJ2-1; 10 bases are shared with TRBD2. Germline loops: CDR1 SGHDN, CDR2 FVKESK. V was clipped by 3 bases and J by 4 bases; unmatched bases: 6. The CDR3 has 16 residues. The CDR3 here is CASSQVSGRQYNEQFF. The DNA of the CDR3 is TGTGCCAGCAGCCAGGTTAGCGGGAGGCAATACAATGAGCAGTTCTTC.

This clonotype is deemed medium-sized. The V call is TRBV29-1, the J call TRBJ2-1; 12 nucleotides line up with TRBD2. The CDR3 is made up of 15 amino acids. After removal of 6 bases from V and 4 bases from J, the junction contained 7 bases not matched to a gene. Looked up from germline, CDR1 is SQVTM and CDR2 is ANQGSEA. CDR3: CSVAPGLAGYNEQFF. In DNA form, the CDR3 reads TGCAGCGTCGCCCCCGGACTAGCGGGATACAATGAGCAGTTCTTC.

At least ten counts were recorded for this clonotype. The chain uses TRBV6-5 and TRBJ1-2; 7 bases match TRBD1. Trimming took 6 bases from V and 1 from J; bases not matched to a gene: 2. CDR3 length: 13 residues. CDR1 and CDR2 (germline): MNHEY, SVGAGI. DNA for the CDR3: TGTGCCAGCAGCCGACAGGGTAACTATGGCTACACCTTC. Protein: CASSRQGNYGYTF.

This clonotype has at least ten counts. The chain links TRBV19 to TRBJ1-1; D not resolved. The germline V gene encodes CDR1 LNHDA and CDR2 SQIVND (reference sequence). V was clipped by 6 bases and J by 4 bases, with 15 bases between them. The CDR3 is 14 residues long. In DNA, the CDR3 is TGTGCCAGTAGCCCTCCCAGAGGAGCCACTGAAGCTTTCTTT. This codes for CASSPPRGATEAFF.

This clonotype has at least ten counts. The V call is TRBV9, the J call TRBJ2-1, with 13 bases that match TRBD2. The germline gives CDR1 SGDLS, CDR2 YYNGEE. Unmatched junction bases numbered 10, after V lost 3 bases and J lost 7 bases. CDR3 size: 17 residues. This CDR3 reads CASSAYWTSGSWNEQFF. The CDR3 region has the DNA TGTGCCAGCAGCGCATACTGGACTAGCGGGAGTTGGAATGAGCAGTTCTTC.

This clonotype was recorded many times. The J gene is TRBJ1-1, the V gene TRBV28; 10 bases are a match to TRBD1. CDR3 length: 14 residues. Germline V gives CDR1 MDHEN, CDR2 SYDVKM. Losses at the gene ends were 6 bases for V and 1 base for J; bases not matched to a gene: 2. This chain's CDR3 is CASRTGGPNTEAFF. The CDR3 nucleotides read TGTGCCAGCAGGACAGGGGGCCCGAACACTGAAGCTTTCTTT.

This clonotype was detected a few times. A much larger clone is a single base away; this may be a read error. The CDR3 DNA follows: TGCGCCAGCAGCCGAGATGCAGGGTTCCCCTATGGCTACACCTTC. This gives the protein CASSRDAGFPYGYTF. The rearrangement uses TRBV4-1 and TRBJ1-2; tentatively, D is TRBD1 (5 bases). The CDR3 totals 15 residues. The ends were cut back, 4 bases at V and 4 bases at J, with 16 bases in the middle. Per the germline V gene, CDR1 is MGHRA and CDR2 is YSYEKL.

This chain uses TRBV7-2 with TRBJ1-2; D is uncertain. V lost 6 bases, J lost 4 bases, and 12 bases lay in between. Germline-derived CDR1 and CDR2 are SGHTA and FQGNSA. CDR3 size: 13 residues. Here the CDR3 DNA reads TGTGCCAGCAGTTCCGGACGGATCTATGGCTACACCTTC. Translated: CASSSGRIYGYTF. The whole variable domain, filled in from reference TRBV7-2 and TRBJ1-2, reads GAGVSQSPSNKVTEKGKDVELRCDPISGHTALYWYRQSLGQGLEFLIYFQGNSAPDKSGLPSDRFSAERTGGSVSTLTIQRTQQEDSAVYLCASSSGRIYGYTFGSGTRLTVV.

Worth noting for this clonotype: The CDR3 does not close with the conserved phenylalanine or tryptophan, likely indicating a read error. The V gene is TRBV2, the J gene TRBJ2-5, with D unresolved. Germline CDR1 SNHLY, CDR2 FYNNEI. This CDR3 comprises 10 residues. The V end was cut by 5 bases, the J end by 5 bases, with 3 bases between. The CDR3 DNA reads TGTGCCAGCAGTCCCGAGACCCAGTACCTC. Protein: CASSPETQYL.